The T cell receptor (beta chain) under discussion was sequenced for a study of OX40 agonist ivuxolimab in advanced cancers. Study-wide results and limits: Low normalized T-cell clonal expansion was additionally recorded for some nonresponders.

Autoimmune disease history or systemic immunosuppression disqualified patients. As to this clone: Its antigen is as yet unknown.

The data were produced by immunoSEQ multiplex PCR, yet TCRdb's version contains in-frame clones alone and is incomplete. The data hold some 57,000 clones, with around 92% observed a single time. V lost 1 base and J lost 4, with 5 bases in between. The germline CDR1 and CDR2 sequences are LGHNA and YNFKEQ. The CDR3 covers 13 residues. The chain employs TRBV4-2 and TRBJ1-5; TRBD1 might be the D (5 bases). The receptor was isolated from an adult with an advanced solid tumor such as melanoma, head and neck, liver or kidney cancer. Material: CD4+ or CD8+ T cells sorted from blood, obtained in a trial of the OX40 agonist ivuxolimab. The CDR3 spells CASSQGGNQPQHF. As DNA, the CDR3 is TGTGCCAGCAGCCAAGGGGGGAATCAGCCCCAGCATTTT.